The 13 T cell receptor beta chains below all came from one sample that was sequenced in a study of T cell responses to AZD1222 COVID-19 vaccine. TCRdb's copy holds only in-frame clones and misses some; the assay was immunoSEQ multiplex PCR. Of roughly 100,000 clones listed, 88% are singletons. The sequencing used peripheral blood, collected on day 0 of AZD1222 vaccination. These receptor sequences come from an adult in good health.

The V call is TRBV19, the J call TRBJ2-2; 7 bases are a match to TRBD1. The CDR3 consists of 16 residues. Germline V lookup: CDR1 LNHDA, CDR2 SQIVND (reference sequence). V lost 5 bases and J lost 5; bases outside the gene matches: 11. CDR3 DNA: TGTGCCAGTAGTCACCGCCGACAGGGTGGGACCGGGGAGCTGTTTTTT. It encodes CASSHRRQGGTGELFF.

The chain recombines TRBV7-9 with TRBJ2-7; 7 bases align to TRBD1. J lost 2 bases, V lost 3 bases, and 1 base had no gene match. This CDR3 region has 13 residues. Per germline, CDR1 SEHNR and CDR2 FQNEAQ (reference sequence). The CDR3 DNA sequence: TGTGCCAGCAGCTTCACAGGGGCCTACGAGCAGTACTTC. This translates into CASSFTGAYEQYF.

This clone came up a few times. The chain combines TRBV18 with TRBJ1-5; D uncertain. The CDR3 is made up of 15 amino acids. Trimming cost V 6 bases and J 3 bases, with 15 bases left between them. Germline-derived CDR1 and CDR2 are KGHSH and LQKENI. The CDR3 spells CASSRGKVPNQPQHF. In nucleotides, the CDR3 is TGTGCCAGCTCGCGAGGGAAGGTGCCCAATCAGCCCCAGCATTTT.

The chain links TRBV5-4 to TRBJ2-7, with TRBD2 matching over 11 bases. Looked up from germline, CDR1 is SGHNT and CDR2 is YYREEE (reference sequence). The ends lost 4 bases at V and 4 bases at J; junction bases unmatched: 7. This CDR3 spans 15 amino acids. CDR3 sequence reads: CASSLATSGIYEQYF. Written as DNA, the CDR3 is TGTGCCAGCAGCCTGGCGACTAGCGGGATATACGAGCAGTACTTC.

The CDR3 protein is CASSPRPIATNEKLFF. CDR3 coding DNA: TGCGCCAGCAGCCCAAGACCGATTGCAACTAATGAAAAACTGTTTTTT. The gene calls are TRBV5-1 and TRBJ1-4; no firm D call. The CDR3 runs 16 residues. The germline CDR1 and CDR2 sequences are SGHRS and YFSETQ. Trimming took 4 bases from V and 0 from J, leaving 13 bases between them. Complete variable domain (other parts from reference TRBV5-1 and TRBJ1-4): KAGVTQTPRYLIKTRGQQVTLSCSPISGHRSVSWYQQTPGQGLQFLFEYFSETQRNKGNFPGRFSGRQFSNSRSEMNVSTLELGDSALYLCASSPRPIATNEKLFFGSGTQLSVL.

The chain combines TRBV7-2 with TRBJ1-3; D perhaps matches TRBD1 (5 bases). CDR3 size: 16 residues. CDR1 SGHTA and CDR2 FQGNSA come from the germline V gene. Trimming removed 0 bases from V and 2 bases from J, with 11 bases in between. DNA for the CDR3: TGTGCCAGCAGCTTAGCCTGGCAGGGTACTGGAAACACCATATATTTT. It is translated as CASSLAWQGTGNTIYF.

The DNA for the CDR3 is TGTGCCACCACCTCTTCTCCTCGGGAGGGGGAGCTGTTTTTT. It yields the protein CATTSSPREGELFF. This chain links TRBV15 with TRBJ2-2; maybe TRBD2 (6 bases). The CDR3 is 14 residues long. The germline gives CDR1 LNHNV, CDR2 YYDKDF (reference sequence). The germline V and J ends were trimmed by 7 bases and 8 bases, with 17 bases remaining between them.

The chain couples TRBV29-1 to TRBJ2-6; 8 bases are a match to TRBD1. This CDR3 comprises 18 residues. Germline lookup yields CDR1 SQVTM and CDR2 ANQGSEA. V lost 7 bases, J lost 0 bases, and 14 bases stayed unmatched. The chain's CDR3 is CSALGSRGPNSGANVLTF. CDR3 nucleotides: TGCAGCGCCCTAGGGTCCAGGGGGCCTAACTCTGGGGCCAACGTCCTGACTTTC.

The chain couples TRBV4-3 to TRBJ1-2; TRBD1 matches at 8 bases. Losses at the gene ends were 1 base for V and 8 bases for J; bases not matched to a gene: 12. The germline gives CDR1 LGHNA, CDR2 YSLEER. The CDR3 length is 16 residues. CDR3 nucleotides: TGCGCCAGCAGCCAAGCGACAGGGGTATCGTCGGCCGGCTACACCTTC. It is translated as CASSQATGVSSAGYTF.

The chain couples TRBV6-2 or TRBV6-3 to TRBJ1-6; D is undetermined. CDR1 MNHEY and CDR2 SVGEGT come from the germline V gene. This CDR3 is 19 amino acids long. V lost 0 bases to trimming and J lost 7 bases, with 22 bases between them. The CDR3 loop is CASSYSKGSHQPYNSPLHF. CDR3 DNA: TGTGCCAGCAGTTACTCGAAAGGATCTCACCAACCTTACAATTCACCCCTCCACTTT.

The chain uses TRBV6-5 and TRBJ2-7; TRBD1 might be the D (5 bases). Trimming pared 6 bases from V and 0 bases from J, leaving 15 bases between. The CDR3 length is 15 residues. Germline V CDR1 and CDR2: MNHEY, SVGAGI. The CDR3 DNA follows: TGTGCCAGCAGGAACGACAGACACTCCTCCTACGAGCAGTACTTC. The encoded protein is CASRNDRHSSYEQYF.

The rearrangement joins TRBV7-2 to TRBJ1-2; TRBD1 agrees at 11 bases. The germline V gene has CDR1 SGHTA and CDR2 FQGNSA. The CDR3 covers 15 residues. The V and J ends lost 5 bases and 1 base, in that order; junction bases with no gene match: 3. The CDR3 DNA follows: TGTGCCAGCAGCCGGGACAGGGGGGTTAACTATGGCTACACCTTC. This gives the protein CASSRDRGVNYGYTF.

This chain joins TRBV2 and TRBJ1-2; TRBD1 is a possible D gene (6 bases). Trimming took off 6 bases at V and 2 bases at J, with 10 bases between the two ends. From germline, CDR1 is SNHLY and CDR2 FYNNEI. This CDR3 comprises 13 residues. The CDR3 nucleotides read TGTGCCAGCAGCCGAAGGGGGAACTATGGCTACACCTTC. Amino acids: CASSRRGNYGYTF.